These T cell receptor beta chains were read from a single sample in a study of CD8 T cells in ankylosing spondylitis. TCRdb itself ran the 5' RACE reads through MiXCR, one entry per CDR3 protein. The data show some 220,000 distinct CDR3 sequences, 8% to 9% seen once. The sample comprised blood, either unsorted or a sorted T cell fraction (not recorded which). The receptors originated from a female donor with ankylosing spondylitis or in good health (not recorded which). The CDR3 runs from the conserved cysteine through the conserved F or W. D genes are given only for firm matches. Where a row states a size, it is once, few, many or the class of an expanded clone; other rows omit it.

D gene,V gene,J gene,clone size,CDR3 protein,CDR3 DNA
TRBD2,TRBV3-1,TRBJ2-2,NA,CTSSYNSLAGGPDGELFF,TGTACCAGCAGTTATAACTCCCTCGCGGGAGGGCCGGACGGGGAGCTGTTTTTT
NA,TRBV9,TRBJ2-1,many,CASSTHSPYNEQFF,TGTGCCAGCAGCACCCACTCCCCCTACAATGAGCAGTTCTTC
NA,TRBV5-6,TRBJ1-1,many,CASSWEINTEAFF,TGTGCCAGCAGCTGGGAAATCAACACTGAAGCTTTCTTT
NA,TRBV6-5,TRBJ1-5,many,CASSYRGSNQPQHF,TGTGCCAGCAGTTACCGGGGAAGCAATCAGCCCCAGCATTTT
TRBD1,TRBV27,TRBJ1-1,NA,CASSLRTGDRVKSEAFF,TGTGCCAGCAGTTTAAGGACCGGGGACAGGGTCAAATCGGAAGCTTTCTTT
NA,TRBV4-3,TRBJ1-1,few,CASSQRAAGLPNTEAFF,TGCGCCAGCAGCCAGAGGGCCGCGGGACTCCCGAACACTGAAGCTTTCTTT
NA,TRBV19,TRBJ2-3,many,CASSAELKGIDTQYF,TGTGCCAGTAGTGCCGAGTTGAAGGGGATCGATACGCAGTATTTT
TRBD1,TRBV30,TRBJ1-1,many,CAWSGTGANVAFF,TGTGCCTGGAGTGGGACAGGGGCTAATGTGGCTTTCTTT
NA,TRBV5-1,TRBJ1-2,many,CASSVSREGYTF,TGCGCCAGCAGCGTGTCCAGGGAAGGCTACACCTTC
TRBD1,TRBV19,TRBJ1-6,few,CASTPTGGKDSPLHF,TGTGCCAGTACTCCGACAGGGGGCAAGGATTCACCCCTCCACTTT
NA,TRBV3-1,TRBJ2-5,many,CASSQDPAVQETQYF,TGTGCCAGCAGCCAAGATCCGGCGGTCCAAGAGACCCAGTACTTC
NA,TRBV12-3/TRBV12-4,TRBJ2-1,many,CASSFAGRTYNEQFF,TGTGCCAGCAGTTTTGCGGGAAGGACCTACAATGAGCAGTTCTTC
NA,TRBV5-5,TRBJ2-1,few,CASSSDLTAYNEQFF,TGTGCCAGCAGCTCGGACTTGACTGCATACAATGAGCAGTTCTTC
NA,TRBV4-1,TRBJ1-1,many,CASSPSDTEAFF,TGCGCCAGCAGCCCCTCGGACACTGAAGCTTTCTTT
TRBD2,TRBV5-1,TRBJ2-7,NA,CASSLAGRTSGTYEQYF,TGCGCCAGCAGCTTGGCCGGGAGGACTAGCGGAACCTACGAGCAGTACTTC
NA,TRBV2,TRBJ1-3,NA,CASSGQIEELGNTIYF,TGTGCCAGCAGTGGTCAGATAGAAGAGTTAGGAAACACCATATATTTT
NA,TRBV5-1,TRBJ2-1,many,CASSLEQGSYNEQFF,TGCGCCAGCAGCTTGGAACAGGGCTCCTACAATGAGCAGTTCTTC
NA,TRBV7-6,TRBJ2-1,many,CASSPGRRSSSYNEQFF,TGTGCCAGCAGCCCTGGGCGGCGGTCGAGCTCCTACAATGAGCAGTTCTTC
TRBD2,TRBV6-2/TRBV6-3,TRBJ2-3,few,CASSYSSTSGIITDAQYF,TGTGCCAGCAGTTACTCGTCGACTAGCGGGATCATCACAGATGCGCAGTATTTT
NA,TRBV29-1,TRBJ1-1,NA,CSSRDGNTEAFF,TGCAGCTCGAGGGACGGGAACACTGAAGCTTTCTTT
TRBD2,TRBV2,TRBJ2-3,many,CASRPTSGSTDTQYF,TGTGCCAGCAGACCTACTAGCGGTAGCACAGATACGCAGTATTTT
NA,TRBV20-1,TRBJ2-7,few,CSARGNTYEQYF,TGCAGTGCTAGAGGCAACACCTACGAGCAGTACTTC
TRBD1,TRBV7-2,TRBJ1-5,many,CASSLGQLTNQPQHF,TGTGCCAGCAGCTTGGGACAGCTAACAAATCAGCCCCAGCATTTT
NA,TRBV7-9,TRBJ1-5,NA,CASSPGGGQPQHF,TGTGCCAGCAGTCCCGGGGGAGGTCAGCCCCAGCATTTT
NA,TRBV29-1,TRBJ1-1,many,CSVRGTNTEAFF,TGCAGCGTTAGAGGGACGAACACTGAAGCTTTCTTT
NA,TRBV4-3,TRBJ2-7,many,CASSQADRGRVQYF,TGCGCCAGCAGCCAAGCAGACCGCGGCAGGGTGCAGTACTTC
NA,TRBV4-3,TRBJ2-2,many,CASSQEQAKTSGELFF,TGCGCCAGCAGCCAGGAACAGGCAAAGACGTCCGGGGAGCTGTTTTTT
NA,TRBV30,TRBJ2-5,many,CAWSTPAETQYF,TGTGCCTGGTCTACCCCAGCGGAGACCCAGTACTTC
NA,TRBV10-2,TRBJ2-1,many,CASSVTDTYNEQFF,TGCGCCAGCAGTGTGACTGACACCTACAATGAGCAGTTCTTC
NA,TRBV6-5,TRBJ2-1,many,CASSYGGDGQFF,TGTGCCAGCAGTTACGGAGGGGATGGGCAGTTCTTC
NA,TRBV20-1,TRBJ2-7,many,CSARDPPRYEQYF,TGCAGTGCTAGAGATCCACCCCGCTACGAGCAGTACTTC
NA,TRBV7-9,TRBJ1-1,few,CASSLSASEAFF,TGTGCCAGCAGCTTATCGGCCAGCGAAGCTTTCTTT
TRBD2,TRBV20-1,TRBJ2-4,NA,CSATRDYYKNIQYF,TGCAGTGCTACCCGGGACTACTACAAAAACATTCAGTACTTC
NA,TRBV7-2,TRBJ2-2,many,CASSLAVYGELFF,TGTGCCAGCAGCTTGGCAGTTTACGGGGAGCTGTTTTTT
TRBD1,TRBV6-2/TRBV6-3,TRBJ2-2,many,CASSYQGTGRGSGELFF,TGTGCCAGCAGTTACCAGGGGACAGGACGAGGGTCCGGGGAGCTGTTTTTT
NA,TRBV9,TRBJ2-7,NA,CASSPEGGFYEQYF,TGTGCCAGCAGCCCCGAGGGGGGTTTCTACGAGCAGTACTTC
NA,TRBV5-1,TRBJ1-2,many,CASSPQPRAGGGYTF,TGCGCCAGCAGCCCCCAACCCAGGGCGGGAGGGGGCTACACCTTC
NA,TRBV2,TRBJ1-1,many,CASSATGMNTEAFF,TGTGCCAGCAGTGCGACAGGCATGAACACTGAAGCTTTCTTT
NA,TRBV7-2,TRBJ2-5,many,CASSLPRGIGVQETQYF,TGTGCCAGCAGCTTACCCCGGGGAATAGGGGTCCAAGAGACCCAGTACTTC
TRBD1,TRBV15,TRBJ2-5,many,CATSRDPTGGWQETQYF,TGTGCCACCAGCAGAGATCCGACAGGGGGCTGGCAAGAGACCCAGTACTTC
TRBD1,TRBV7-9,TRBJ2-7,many,CASSPRSGQGVF,TGTGCCAGCAGCCCTCGTTCGGGACAGGGGGTCTTC
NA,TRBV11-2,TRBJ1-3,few,CASKNQGYGNTIYF,TGTGCCAGCAAGAACCAGGGCTACGGAAACACCATATATTTT
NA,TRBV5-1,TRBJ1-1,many,CASSSLGRDTEAFF,TGCGCCAGCAGCTCGCTCGGACGGGACACTGAAGCTTTCTTT
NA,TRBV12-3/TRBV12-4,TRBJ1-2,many,CASSLGRDLKGYTF,TGTGCCAGCAGTTTAGGCAGGGACCTTAAGGGCTACACCTTC
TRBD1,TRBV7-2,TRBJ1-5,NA,CASSLTDRVNQPQHF,TGTGCCAGCAGTTTGACCGACAGGGTCAATCAGCCCCAGCATTTT
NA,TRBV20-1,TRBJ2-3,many,CSVLAKTGRWTQYF,TGCAGTGTACTGGCCAAAACGGGCCGCTGGACGCAGTATTTT
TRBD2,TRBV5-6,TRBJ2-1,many,CASSAPGLAGANEQFF,TGTGCCAGCAGCGCCCCGGGACTAGCGGGAGCCAATGAGCAGTTCTTC
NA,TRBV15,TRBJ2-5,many,CATSRTRVYQETQYF,TGTGCCACCAGCAGAACGAGAGTCTACCAAGAGACCCAGTACTTC
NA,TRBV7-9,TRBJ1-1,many,CASDSQNTEAFF,TGTGCCAGTGATTCACAGAACACTGAAGCTTTCTTT
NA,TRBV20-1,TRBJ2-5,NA,CSAPDRRGHQETQYF,TGCAGTGCGCCGGACAGACGGGGTCATCAAGAGACCCAGTACTTC